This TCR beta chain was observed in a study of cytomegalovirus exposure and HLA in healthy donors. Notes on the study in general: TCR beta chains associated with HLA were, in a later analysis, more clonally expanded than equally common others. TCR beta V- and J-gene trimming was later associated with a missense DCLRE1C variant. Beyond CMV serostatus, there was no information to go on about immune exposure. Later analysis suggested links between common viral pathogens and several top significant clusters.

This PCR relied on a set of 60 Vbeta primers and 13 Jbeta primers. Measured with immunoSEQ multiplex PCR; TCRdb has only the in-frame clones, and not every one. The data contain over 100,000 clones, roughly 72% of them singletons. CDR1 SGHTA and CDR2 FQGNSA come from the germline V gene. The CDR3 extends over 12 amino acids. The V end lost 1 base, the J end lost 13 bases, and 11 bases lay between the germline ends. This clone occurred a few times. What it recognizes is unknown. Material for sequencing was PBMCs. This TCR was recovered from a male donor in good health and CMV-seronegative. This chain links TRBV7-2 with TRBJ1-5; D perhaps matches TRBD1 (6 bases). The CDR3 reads CASSLEFGQQHF. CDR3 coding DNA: TGTGCCAGCAGCTTAGAGTTTGGACAGCAGCATTTT.